These 3 T cell receptor beta chains came from one sample sequenced in a study of T cell responses to AZD1222 COVID-19 vaccine. Repertoires were generated with immunoSEQ multiplex PCR, while TCRdb's copy carries only in-frame clones and drops some. The data show tens of thousands of clones, 70% to 90% seen once. The sample consisted of peripheral blood, taken 28 days after the second AZD1222 dose. The receptor set was obtained from an adult who received the AZD1222 COVID-19 vaccine.

In this sample, this clone turned up a few times. V and J are TRBV6-5 and TRBJ1-2; unclear D gene. This CDR3 is 14 amino acids long. Germline loops: CDR1 MNHEY, CDR2 SVGAGI. V was clipped by 5 bases and J by 4 bases, with 14 bases between them. The CDR3 region is CASSPGRTFYGYTF. DNA of the CDR3: TGTGCCAGCAGTCCCGGACGGACCTTCTATGGCTACACCTTC.

The CDR3 DNA follows: TGTGCCAGTAGTGGGGGACAGAGAGAGACCCAGTACTTC. Protein sequence: CASSGGQRETQYF. The rearrangement joins TRBV19 to TRBJ2-5; 7 bases fit TRBD1. Germline V gives CDR1 LNHDA, CDR2 SQIVND (reference sequence). V shed 5 bases and J 4 bases; nucleotides not matched to a gene: 4. The CDR3 is 13 amino acids.

The rearrangement joins TRBV18 to TRBJ2-5; D is possibly TRBD2 (5 bases). From germline, CDR1 is KGHSH and CDR2 LQKENI. With 3 bases removed from V and 5 bases from J, the gap between germline ends came to 13 bases. The CDR3 length is 14 residues. CDR3 amino acids: CASSPDLAGETQYF. CDR3 in DNA: TGTGCCAGCTCACCCGACCTGGCGGGCGAGACCCAGTACTTC. Combining the CDR3 with reference TRBV18 and TRBJ2-5 gives the whole variable domain NAGVMQNPRHLVRRRGQEARLRCSPMKGHSHVYWYRQLPEEGLKFMVYLQKENIIDESGMPKERFSAEFPKEGPSILRIQQVVRGDSAAYFCASSPDLAGETQYFGPGTRLLVL.